The text below deals with one TCR beta chain. Looked up from germline, CDR1 is SGDLS and CDR2 is YYNGEE. This CDR3 spans 15 amino acids. V lost 6 bases to trimming and J lost 0 bases; unmatched junction nucleotides: 4. This sample is drawn from a study of blood T cell repertoires in COVID-19. Study at large: COVID-19 samples from acute and convalescent phases originated in the United States, Italy and Spain. T cells, B-cell-depleted T cells, or PBMCs provided the cDNA or gDNA that served as material.

The data were produced by immunoSEQ multiplex PCR, yet TCRdb's version contains in-frame clones alone and is incomplete. The table has about 160,000 clones, 70% to 90% seen once. The clonotype comes from a woman aged 50 to 65 with COVID-19, enrolled during active disease. The J gene is TRBJ2-5, the V gene TRBV9; 11 nucleotides line up with TRBD2. The sequencing sample was made of peripheral blood. CDR3 sequence: CASNRLAGHQETQYF. In DNA form, the CDR3 reads TGTGCCAGCAACCGACTAGCGGGGCACCAAGAGACCCAGTACTTC.